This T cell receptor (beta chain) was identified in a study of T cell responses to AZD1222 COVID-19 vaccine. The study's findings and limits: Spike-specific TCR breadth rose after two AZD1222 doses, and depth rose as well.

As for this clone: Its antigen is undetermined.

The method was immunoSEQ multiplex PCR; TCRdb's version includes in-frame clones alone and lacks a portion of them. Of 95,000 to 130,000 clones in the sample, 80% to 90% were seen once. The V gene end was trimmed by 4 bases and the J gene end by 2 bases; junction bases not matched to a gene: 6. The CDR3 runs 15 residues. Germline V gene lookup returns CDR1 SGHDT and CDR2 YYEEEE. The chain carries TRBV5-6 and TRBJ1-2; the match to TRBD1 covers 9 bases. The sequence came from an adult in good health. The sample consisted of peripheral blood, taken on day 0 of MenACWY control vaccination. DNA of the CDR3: TGTGCCAGCAGCCCGGACAGGGGAGCGAACTATGGCTACACCTTC. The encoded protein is CASSPDRGANYGYTF. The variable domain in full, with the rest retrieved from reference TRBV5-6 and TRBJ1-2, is DAGVTQSPTHLIKTRGQQVTLRCSPKSGHDTVSWYQQALGQGPQFIFQYYEEEERQRGNFPDRFSGHQFPNYSSELNVNALLLGDSALYLCASSPDRGANYGYTFGSGTRLTVV.